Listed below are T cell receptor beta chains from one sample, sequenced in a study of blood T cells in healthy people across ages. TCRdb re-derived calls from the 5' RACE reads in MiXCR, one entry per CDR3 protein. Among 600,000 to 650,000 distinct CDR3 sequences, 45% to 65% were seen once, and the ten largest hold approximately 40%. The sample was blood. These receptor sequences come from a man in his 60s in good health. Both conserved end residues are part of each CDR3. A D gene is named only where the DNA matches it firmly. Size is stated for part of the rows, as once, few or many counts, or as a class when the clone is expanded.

CSVAGATSTDTQYF	TGCAGCGTTGCCGGGGCGACTTCCACAGATACGCAGTATTTT	once	TRBJ2-3	NA	TRBV29-1
CASSREDRDQQFF	TGTGCCAGCAGCCGGGAGGACAGGGATCAGCAGTTCTTC	NA	TRBJ2-1	TRBD1	TRBV3-1
CASSEHGPRGGYTF	TGTGCCAGCAGTGAACACGGTCCGCGGGGTGGCTACACCTTC	NA	TRBJ1-2	NA	TRBV25-1
CSVEDRAPNIQYF	TGCAGCGTTGAAGACAGGGCGCCAAACATTCAGTACTTC	few	TRBJ2-4	NA	TRBV29-1
CASSHRAGEETQYF	TGCGCCAGCAGCCATCGGGCAGGAGAAGAGACCCAGTACTTC	few	TRBJ2-5	NA	TRBV5-1
CASSLDPRYTDTQYF	TGTGCCAGCAGCTTAGACCCGAGGTACACAGATACGCAGTATTTT	NA	TRBJ2-3	NA	TRBV11-2
CASSWRTSSNEQFF	TGTGCCAGCAGTTGGAGGACTAGCTCCAATGAGCAGTTCTTC	few	TRBJ2-1	TRBD2	TRBV12-3/TRBV12-4
CSARAQGNGYTF	TGCAGTGCTAGAGCGCAGGGCAATGGCTACACCTTC	NA	TRBJ1-2	NA	TRBV20-1
CASSQEGRGPSPLHF	TGCGCCAGCAGCCAAGAAGGCAGGGGGCCATCACCCCTCCACTTT	NA	TRBJ1-6	TRBD1	TRBV4-1
CASSPQGYSYNEQYF	TGTGCCAGCAGCCCACAGGGATATAGCTACAATGAGCAGTACTTC	NA	TRBJ2-5	NA	TRBV7-2
CSASADEDQPQHF	TGCAGTGCTAGCGCGGACGAGGATCAGCCCCAGCATTTT	NA	TRBJ1-5	NA	TRBV20-1
CAISLGLASNTGELFF	TGTGCCATCAGCTTGGGACTAGCGTCGAACACCGGGGAGCTGTTTTTT	NA	TRBJ2-2	TRBD2	TRBV10-3
CATSSRQAGGNEQFF	TGTGCCACCAGCTCCCGGCAGGCGGGGGGCAATGAGCAGTTCTTC	NA	TRBJ2-1	TRBD2	TRBV15
CSARAWSGVGYTF	TGCAGTGCTAGAGCCTGGTCGGGGGTGGGCTACACCTTC	few	TRBJ1-2	NA	TRBV20-1
CASNGRGGETQYF	TGTGCCAGCAATGGCCGGGGTGGGGAGACCCAGTACTTC	NA	TRBJ2-5	NA	TRBV2